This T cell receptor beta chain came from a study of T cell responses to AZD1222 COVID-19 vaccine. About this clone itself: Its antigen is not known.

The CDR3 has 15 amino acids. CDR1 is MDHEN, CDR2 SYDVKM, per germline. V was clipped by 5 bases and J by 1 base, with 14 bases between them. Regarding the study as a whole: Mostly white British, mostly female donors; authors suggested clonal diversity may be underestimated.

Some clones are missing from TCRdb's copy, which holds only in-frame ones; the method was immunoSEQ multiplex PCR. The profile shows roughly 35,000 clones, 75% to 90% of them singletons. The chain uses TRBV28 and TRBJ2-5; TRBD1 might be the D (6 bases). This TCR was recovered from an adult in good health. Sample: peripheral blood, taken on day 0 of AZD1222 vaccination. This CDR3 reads CASSQGEGVQETQYF. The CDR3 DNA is TGTGCCAGCAGTCAAGGAGAGGGGGTCCAAGAGACCCAGTACTTC.